Detailed here is one T cell receptor beta chain. The V segment lost 5 bases and the J segment 7 bases; nucleotides outside the gene matches: 5. This CDR3 is 14 amino acids long. Time point defined: patch test 1, 2 weeks after DPC sensitization. Treatment denoted: therapeutic diphenylcyclopropenone sensitization with weekly scalp DPC. The sample belongs to a study of human T cells and chemical hapten exposure. The wider study: Mostly female patients had alopecia areata, totalis or universalis. Mainly, slight library volume differences in the pool made TCR yields vary.

TCRdb re-called the RACE reads with MiXCR, one entry per CDR3 protein. The data show approximately 82,000 distinct CDR3 sequences, about 10% seen once. V and J are TRBV12-3 or TRBV12-4 and TRBJ1-2; 12 bases fit TRBD1. This TCR was sampled from a woman aged 55-70 years with alopecia areata. Some clones in this sample may be carry-over from other donors' samples. This specimen consisted of whole blood, obtained in connection with sensitization to the hapten diphenylcyclopropenone (DPC). The CDR3 DNA sequence: TGTGCCAGCAGTGGGGACAGGGGGCATTCTGGCTACACCTTC. It is translated as CASSGDRGHSGYTF.